The 20 T cell receptor beta chains reported below all come from one sample, sequenced in a study of graft-versus-host responses after intestinal transplantation (dated by TCRdb to the early 2020s). For these TCRs, the target antigens are not known. The label giving this sample's time point can be read as: cells obtained before transplantation from donor or recipient. The library came from the immunoSEQ multiplex PCR assay. Drawn from immuneACCESS, this table holds only the in-frame rearrangements with V and J called that TCRdb kept. Clones are partly lost; checked studies trace under half to an unresolved V gene and leave the rest unexplained. Across this sample there are 78,000 or so clones, with roughly 84% seen only once. The top ten hold about 8% of the sample. Sequenced here: unstimulated CD8+ T cells sorted from spleen or lymph node cells, sampled before transplant. These receptors originate from a human donor who was the organ donor for an intestinal transplant.

The genes are TRBV5-6 and TRBJ2-2; perhaps TRBD2 as D (7 bases). This CDR3 contains 17 residues. Germline V CDR1 and CDR2: SGHDT, YYEEEE. V was clipped by 1 base and J by 7 bases, with 20 bases between them. The CDR3 reads CASSLTTGGVIIGELFF. In nucleotides, the CDR3 is TGTGCCAGCAGCTTGACAACGGGGGGCGTGATAATCGGGGAGCTGTTTTTT.

The chain has TRBV2 and TRBJ1-1; unclear D gene. Deletions cut 8 bases from V and 2 bases from J, with 6 bases between. The germline V gene encodes CDR1 SNHLY and CDR2 FYNNEI. This CDR3 is 11 amino acids long. The CDR3 sequence is CASGINTEAFF. The CDR3 bases are TGTGCCAGCGGCATCAACACTGAAGCTTTCTTT.

The chain employs TRBV5-6 and TRBJ1-4; TRBD1 might be the D (6 bases). Trimming removed 3 bases from V and 3 bases from J, with 15 bases in between. This CDR3 region has 16 residues. The germline CDR1 and CDR2 sequences are SGHDT and YYEEEE. In DNA form, the CDR3 reads TGTGCCAGCAGCTACAGACAGGCATATTCTAATGAAAAACTGTTTTTT. Translation gives CASSYRQAYSNEKLFF.

The chain joins TRBV2 to TRBJ1-1; D call uncertain. CDR3 length equals 11 residues. Trimming took 5 bases from V and 6 from J, leaving 7 bases between them. CDR1 and CDR2 (germline): SNHLY, FYNNEI. CDR3 in DNA: TGTGCCAGCAGTCCTGACGCTGAAGCTTTCTTT. Amino acids: CASSPDAEAFF.

This clone rates as medium-sized. V usage is TRBV6-1 and J usage is TRBJ1-5, with D unclear. Germline-derived CDR1 and CDR2 are MNHNS and SASEGT. The CDR3 is 13 amino acids. V was clipped by 1 base and J by 6 bases, with 7 bases between them. DNA of the CDR3: TGTGCCAGCAGTGAAGACGGGGTTCAGCCCCAGCATTTT. Its translation: CASSEDGVQPQHF.

J is TRBJ2-7 and V is TRBV5-3, with D possibly TRBD2 on 7 matching bases. TRBV5-3 carries the ORF label, with uncertain function. V dropped 0 bases and J dropped 8 bases, with 9 bases sitting between them. The CDR3 consists of 12 residues. The CDR3 sequence is CARSLGGGKQYF. CDR3 nucleotides: TGTGCCAGAAGCTTGGGCGGGGGCAAGCAGTACTTC.

The V call is TRBV11-2, the J call TRBJ1-2; D is undetermined. Per the germline V gene, CDR1 is SGHAT and CDR2 is FQNNGV. The CDR3 is 13 residues long. Trimming pared 6 bases from V and 1 base from J, leaving 9 bases between. The CDR3 reads CASRPRHNYGYTF. The CDR3 nucleotides are TGTGCCAGCAGGCCTAGGCATAACTATGGCTACACCTTC. The variable domain in full, completed from reference TRBV11-2 and TRBJ1-2, reads EAGVAQSPRYKIIEKRQSVAFWCNPISGHATLYWYQQILGQGPKLLIQFQNNGVVDDSQLPKDRFSAERLKGVDSTLKIQPAKLEDSAVYLCASRPRHNYGYTFGSGTRLTVV.

This chain connects TRBV2 to TRBJ2-3; 7 bases align to TRBD2. The CDR3 loop spans 14 amino acids. With V trimmed by 11 bases and J by 5 bases, 13 bases remained unmatched. Germline loops: CDR1 SNHLY, CDR2 FYNNEI. The CDR3 bases are TGTGCCCACCCATCTAGCGGTGGTTTAGATACGCAGTATTTT. Translating it yields CAHPSSGGLDTQYF.

The chain carries TRBV5-6 and TRBJ2-4, with a tentative D call TRBD2 (5 bases). The V gene lost 4 bases and the J gene lost 0 bases, with 8 bases spanning the gap. Germline CDR1 reads SGHDT; CDR2 reads YYEEEE. This CDR3 has 14 amino acids. CDR3 bases: TGTGCCAGCAGCCAAGGACTAGCCAAAAACATTCAGTACTTC. Translated, it gives CASSQGLAKNIQYF.

This chain links TRBV6-5 with TRBJ2-7; D is ambiguous. The CDR3 is made up of 13 amino acids. CDR1 is MNHEY and CDR2 is SVGAGI in the germline V gene. V lost 2 bases and J 5 bases, leaving 10 bases between the germline ends. The CDR3 reads CASSYGPSNEQYF. The DNA for the CDR3 is TGTGCCAGCAGTTACGGCCCGTCTAACGAGCAGTACTTC.

This rearrangement joins TRBV28 to TRBJ1-1; 7 positions agree with TRBD1. CDR1 and CDR2 from the germline V gene are MDHEN and SYDVKM. After removal of 7 bases from V and 5 bases from J, the junction contained 7 bases not matched to a gene. CDR3 size: 13 residues. CDR3 in DNA: TGTGCCAGCAATTGGGACAGACGGACTGAAGCTTTCTTT. Protein: CASNWDRRTEAFF.

The chain combines TRBV5-1 with TRBJ2-7; D is uncertain. V lost 3 bases and J lost 3, with 10 bases in between. The germline V gene encodes CDR1 SGHRS and CDR2 YFSETQ. This CDR3 is 13 amino acids long. The CDR3 bases are TGCGCCAGCAGCTCGGCGGTTGGCTACGAGCAGTACTTC. Translation gives CASSSAVGYEQYF. The full variable domain, in which reference TRBV5-1 and TRBJ2-7 provide the parts outside the CDR3, is KAGVTQTPRYLIKTRGQQVTLSCSPISGHRSVSWYQQTPGQGLQFLFEYFSETQRNKGNFPGRFSGRQFSNSRSEMNVSTLELGDSALYLCASSSAVGYEQYFGPGTRLTVT.

The chain joins TRBV4-1 to TRBJ1-6, with TRBD1 as a possible D gene (6 bases). The CDR3 spans 17 residues. Trimming pared 3 bases from V and 6 bases from J, leaving 18 bases between. Germline CDR1 reads MGHRA; CDR2 reads YSYEKL. In DNA form, the CDR3 reads TGCGCCAGCAGCCATATGGGGACGGGACAAAGTAATTCACCCCTCCACTTT. This translates into CASSHMGTGQSNSPLHF.

This rearrangement joins TRBV28 to TRBJ2-1; 10 nucleotides line up with TRBD2. The CDR3 runs 15 residues. With 6 bases clipped from V and 5 bases from J, the junction kept 7 bases outside the gene matches. Germline V gene sequence: CDR1 MDHEN, CDR2 SYDVKM. This chain's CDR3 is CASSFLAGGDNEQFF. The CDR3 coding sequence is TGTGCCAGCAGCTTTTTAGCGGGGGGCGACAATGAGCAGTTCTTC.

The chain couples TRBV11-1 to TRBJ1-4, with 8 bases aligning to TRBD1. Unmatched junction bases numbered 13, after V lost 5 bases and J lost 8 bases. Germline CDR1 reads SGHAT; CDR2 reads FQDESV (reference sequence). The CDR3 loop spans 16 amino acids. This CDR3 is CASSLHRTGIREKLFF. The CDR3 coding sequence is TGTGCCAGCAGCCTTCATAGGACAGGGATAAGAGAAAAACTGTTTTTT.

The gene calls are TRBV5-1 and TRBJ2-7, with 7 bases identical to TRBD1. The CDR3 loop spans 16 amino acids. The germline gives CDR1 SGHRS, CDR2 YFSETQ. J lost 1 base, V lost 0 bases, and 7 bases had no gene match. The CDR3 sequence: CASSLDGQVVSYEQYF. CDR3 in DNA: TGCGCCAGCAGCTTGGATGGACAGGTAGTTTCCTACGAGCAGTACTTC.

The chain combines TRBV6-5 with TRBJ2-3; 9 nucleotides line up with TRBD2. The CDR3 is 16 residues long. The V and J ends lost 1 base and 2 bases, in that order; junction bases with no gene match: 4. Germline V lookup: CDR1 MNHEY, CDR2 SVGAGI. The DNA of the CDR3 is TGTGCCAGCAGTTACTATCTAGCGGGGTCCACAGATACGCAGTATTTT. It specifies CASSYYLAGSTDTQYF.

The chain joins TRBV27 to TRBJ2-3, with D maybe TRBD1 (6 bases). CDR3 length: 14 amino acids. Germline V gene lookup returns CDR1 MNHEY and CDR2 SMNVEV (reference sequence). The V and J ends lost 5 bases and 4 bases respectively, with 13 bases between them. The CDR3 spells CASSPRGIADTQYF. The CDR3 DNA reads TGTGCCAGCAGTCCCAGGGGCATTGCAGATACGCAGTATTTT.

As regards this clone: Other DNA sequences from this sample encode an identical CDR3 as well. The chain recombines TRBV7-3 with TRBJ1-5, with D unresolved. CDR1 is SGHTA and CDR2 is FQGTGA in the germline V gene. The ends were cut back, 3 bases at V and 5 bases at J, with 14 bases in the middle. CDR3 length: 15 residues. CDR3 loop: CASSLVLSAYQPQHF. CDR3 in DNA: TGTGCCAGCAGCTTGGTCCTCTCTGCCTATCAGCCCCAGCATTTT.

This clone was seen only once. The chain joins TRBV7-8 to TRBJ2-7, with D unresolved. Germline CDR1 reads SGHVS; CDR2 reads FQNEAQ. Deletions cut 1 base from V and 0 bases from J, with 7 bases between. The CDR3 extends over 14 amino acids. CDR3 coding DNA: TGTGCCAGCAGCTTAGGGGATAACTCCTACGAGCAGTACTTC. Encoded protein: CASSLGDNSYEQYF. The variable domain in full, with the rest retrieved from reference TRBV7-8 and TRBJ2-7, is GAGVSQSPRYKVAKRGQDVALRCDPISGHVSLFWYQQALGQGPEFLTYFQNEAQLDKSGLPSDRFFAERPEGSVSTLKIQRTQQEDSAVYLCASSLGDNSYEQYFGPGTRLTVT.